This passage covers 20 T cell receptor beta chains from one sample sequenced in a study of T cells after yellow fever vaccination. TCRdb re-called the 5' RACE reads with MiXCR, one entry per CDR3 protein. Seen here are 400,000 or so distinct CDR3 sequences, 18% observed once, and the top ten hold roughly a sixth. This sample comprised PBMCs, obtained before the yellow fever booster vaccination. The origin of the receptors is a man younger than 30 who received the YFV17D yellow fever vaccine.

In this sample, this clonotype turned up a few times. The J gene is TRBJ2-3, the V gene TRBV4-2; TRBD2 agrees at 9 bases. The V and J ends lost 0 bases and 7 bases, in that order; junction bases with no gene match: 11. CDR1 LGHNA and CDR2 YNFKEQ come from the germline V gene. The CDR3 totals 17 residues. In nucleotides, the CDR3 is TGTGCCAGCAGCCAAGACGGGTTAGCGGGGGAAAGGCATACGCAGTATTTT. It is translated as CASSQDGLAGERHTQYF.

The chain joins TRBV7-2 to TRBJ2-2; maybe TRBD1 (6 bases). Germline values: CDR1 SGHTA, CDR2 FQGNSA. The CDR3 is 16 residues long. Trimming removed 7 bases at V and 0 bases at J, with 15 bases between. CDR3 bases: TGTGCCAGCACCGATCCCGGGACAACGAACACCGGGGAGCTGTTTTTT. Amino acids: CASTDPGTTNTGELFF.

This clonotype was seen a few times. The rearrangement joins TRBV5-5 to TRBJ1-2; D ambiguous. The V and J ends lost 0 bases and 7 bases respectively, with 16 bases between them. The CDR3 consists of 15 residues. Germline CDR1 is SGHKS and CDR2 is YYEKEE (reference sequence). The CDR3 reads CASSLGAGFYFGYTF. CDR3 DNA sequence: TGTGCCAGCAGCTTGGGTGCGGGGTTTTACTTTGGCTACACCTTC.

The rearrangement uses TRBV5-1 and TRBJ1-1; the D is unclear. CDR3 size: 12 residues. Germline CDR1 SGHRS, CDR2 YFSETQ. Trimming took off 4 bases at V and 7 bases at J, with 11 bases between the two ends. DNA for the CDR3: TGCGCCAGCAGCCCTCTAGGGTTTGAAGCTTTCTTT. This translates into CASSPLGFEAFF.

V is TRBV7-3 and J is TRBJ2-3; 7 bases map to TRBD1. The J segment lost 1 base and the V segment lost 5 bases, leaving 3 bases of the junction unmatched. This CDR3 is built from 14 residues. From germline, CDR1 is SGHTA and CDR2 FQGTGA. CDR3 sequence: CASSNGQGTDTQYF. CDR3 in DNA: TGTGCCAGCAGCAACGGACAGGGCACAGATACGCAGTATTTT.

This sequence joins TRBV25-1 and TRBJ1-1; TRBD1 is a possible D gene (5 bases). Germline V gene sequence: CDR1 MGHDK, CDR2 SYGVNS. V shed 1 base and J shed 6 bases, with 15 bases lying between them. The CDR3 covers 15 residues. CDR3 sequence (DNA): TGTGCCAGCAGTGAATCTCGGGGGAGGACCGCTGAAGCTTTCTTT. Translated: CASSESRGRTAEAFF. Using reference TRBV25-1 and TRBJ1-1 for the parts outside the CDR3, the full variable domain is EADIYQTPRYLVIGTGKKITLECSQTMGHDKMYWYQQDPGMELHLIHYSYGVNSTEKGDLSSESTVSRIRTEHFPLTLESARPSHTSQYLCASSESRGRTAEAFFGQGTRLTVV.

The V gene is TRBV6-2 or TRBV6-3, the J gene TRBJ1-2; a weak D match, TRBD1 (6 bases). The CDR3 is 14 residues long. The germline V gene encodes CDR1 MNHEY and CDR2 SVGEGT. The V and J ends lost 6 bases and 4 bases respectively, with 15 bases between them. CDR3 in amino acids: CASSLQGGGYGYTF. The DNA of the CDR3 is TGTGCCAGCAGCCTACAGGGAGGGGGCTATGGCTACACCTTC.

V gene TRBV18 combines with J gene TRBJ1-1; D remains ambiguous. This CDR3 region has 13 residues. The germline V gene encodes CDR1 KGHSH and CDR2 LQKENI. Trimming took off 3 bases at V and 5 bases at J, with 10 bases between the two ends. Here the CDR3 DNA reads TGTGCCAGCTCACCCATCCCCGGGACTGAAGCTTTCTTT. Translation gives CASSPIPGTEAFF.

There are many counts of this clonotype. The chain combines TRBV20-1 with TRBJ1-4, with a tentative D call TRBD1 (5 bases). Per the germline V gene, CDR1 is DFQATT and CDR2 is SNEGSKA (reference sequence). The germline V and J ends were trimmed by 2 bases and 7 bases, with 14 bases remaining between them. This CDR3 has 14 residues. CDR3 DNA: TGCAGTGCTAGAACGGGGACTGGGGCTGAAAAACTGTTTTTT. Amino acids: CSARTGTGAEKLFF.

This chain uses TRBV6-5 with TRBJ2-3, with 7 positions matching TRBD1. Germline CDR1 reads MNHEY; CDR2 reads SVGAGI. V trimming: 6 bases; J trimming: 2 bases; junction bases outside the gene matches: 8. The CDR3 extends over 15 amino acids. The CDR3 DNA reads as TGTGCCAGCAGACTACAGGGGCCCCTCACAGATACGCAGTATTTT. Amino acid sequence: CASRLQGPLTDTQYF.

This clonotype was counted between two and nine times. The chain recombines TRBV5-6 with TRBJ1-4; D not certain. CDR1 and CDR2 (germline): SGHDT, YYEEEE. Trimming removed 3 bases from V and 8 bases from J, with 14 bases in between. The CDR3 runs to 14 residues. CDR3 DNA sequence: TGTGCCAGCAGCTCCTTCCAAGGGAACGAAAAACTGTTTTTT. This encodes CASSSFQGNEKLFF.

The chain links TRBV3-2 to TRBJ2-7; the table names TRBD1, a call not compared with the DNA. TRBV3-2 is annotated as a pseudogene. This CDR3 is built from 20 residues. The CDR3 reads CASSQERGTERHPLSYEQYV. CDR3 coding DNA: TGTGCCAGCAGCCAAGAACGCGGGACAGAGCGACACCCCCTATCCTACGAGCAGTACGTC.

This clonotype has a handful of counts. This chain joins TRBV7-9 and TRBJ1-4, with a tentative D call TRBD1 (5 bases). The CDR3 totals 14 residues. V lost 5 bases, J lost 6 bases, and 13 bases lay in between. CDR1 is SEHNR, CDR2 FQNEAQ, per germline (reference sequence). CDR3 sequence reads: CASSQEGNYEKLFF. CDR3 in DNA: TGTGCCAGCAGCCAGGAGGGGAATTATGAAAAACTGTTTTTT.

The chain couples TRBV16 to TRBJ1-4; D is uncertain. V dropped 4 bases and J dropped 0 bases, with 12 bases sitting between them. Looked up from germline, CDR1 is KGHSY and CDR2 is FQNENV. The CDR3 is 16 residues long. For the CDR3, the DNA is TGTGCCAGCAGCCCTATCCTGGCAGCAACTAATGAAAAACTGTTTTTT. Its translation is CASSPILAATNEKLFF.

This clonotype was seen more than once but under ten times. The chain uses TRBV5-1 and TRBJ2-3; TRBD2 aligns across 10 bases. V lost 0 bases to trimming and J lost 10 bases; unmatched junction nucleotides: 8. CDR1 is SGHRS and CDR2 is YFSETQ in the germline V gene. There are 15 residues in the CDR3. The CDR3 reads CASSLVSGGKNAQYF. CDR3 nucleotide sequence: TGCGCCAGCAGCTTGGTTAGCGGGGGGAAGAATGCGCAGTATTTT.

The gene calls are TRBV5-5 and TRBJ1-6; D not certain. The CDR3 runs to 13 residues. The germline V gene encodes CDR1 SGHKS and CDR2 YYEKEE (reference sequence). The V end lost 1 base, the J end lost 5 bases, and 4 bases lay between the germline ends. The CDR3 DNA reads TGTGCCAGCAGCTTGATGGATAATTCACCCCTCCACTTT. Its translation is CASSLMDNSPLHF.

The chain combines TRBV5-1 with TRBJ2-7, with D tentatively TRBD1 (7 bases). Germline CDR1 and CDR2: SGHRS and YFSETQ. V was pared by 0 bases and J by 7 bases, with 17 bases between. The CDR3 is made up of 15 amino acids. This chain's CDR3 is CASSLGGAGGQEQYV. For the CDR3, the DNA is TGCGCCAGCAGCTTGGGGGGGGCAGGGGGACAGGAGCAGTACGTC.

This clonotype was detected only a few times. This chain's CDR3 is CSLDHYNEQFF. The CDR3 bases are TGCAGTTTAGACCATTACAATGAGCAGTTCTTC. The gene calls are TRBV20-1 and TRBJ2-1, with no clear D. Germline lookup yields CDR1 DFQATT and CDR2 SNEGSKA (reference sequence). V was shortened by 8 bases and J by 4 bases, with 9 bases between the two germline ends. The CDR3 length is 11 residues.

This clonotype occurred a few times. This chain joins TRBV5-1 and TRBJ2-4; 11 bases align to TRBD1. J gave up 6 bases and V 4 bases, and 3 bases lay outside the gene matches. CDR1 is SGHRS and CDR2 is YFSETQ in the germline V gene. The CDR3 length is 14 residues. The CDR3 reads CASSRTGGGNIQYF. As DNA, the CDR3 is TGCGCCAGCAGCCGGACAGGGGGCGGAAACATTCAGTACTTC.

The chain carries TRBV20-1 and TRBJ1-6, with D possibly TRBD1 on 6 matching bases. The ends were cut back, 7 bases at V and 7 bases at J, with 20 bases in the middle. Germline V lookup: CDR1 DFQATT, CDR2 SNEGSKA (reference sequence). The CDR3 has 15 residues. CDR3 region: CSVTAAGGGNSPLHF. Written as DNA, the CDR3 is TGCAGTGTCACCGCCGCGGGGGGCGGGAATTCACCCCTCCACTTT.